The 5 T cell receptor beta chains below come from one sample, sequenced in a study of cytomegalovirus exposure and HLA in healthy donors (dated by TCRdb to about 2017). The library was prepared using the immunoSEQ multiplex PCR assay. For the multiplex PCR, a mixture combining 60 forward primers for TCR Vbeta segments and 13 reverse primers for TCR Jbeta segments was used. TCRdb mirrors the immuneACCESS table, restricted to in-frame sequences. Some clones are absent from its copies; in checked studies, under half trace to an unresolved V gene, and the reason for the others is unknown. This sample lists around 150,000 clones; under 80% were detected once. Of the sample, 4.3% is held by the ten largest clones. Input material: PBMCs. The receptors come from a man aged 40-55 years in good health and CMV-seronegative.

The chain has TRBV9 and TRBJ2-1; D possibly corresponds to TRBD1 (5 bases). V gave up 0 bases and J gave up 7 bases, with 11 bases separating them. CDR1 and CDR2 from the germline V gene are SGDLS and YYNGEE. The CDR3 has 14 residues. Written as DNA, the CDR3 is TGTGCCAGCAGCGTAGCTGGGCAGGGAAATGAGCAGTTCTTC. Its translation: CASSVAGQGNEQFF. The full variable domain, completed using reference TRBV9 and TRBJ2-1, is DSGVTQTPKHLITATGQRVTLRCSPRSGDLSVYWYQQSLDQGLQFLIQYYNGEERAKGNILERFSAQQFPDLHSELNLSSLELGDSALYFCASSVAGQGNEQFFGPGTRLTVL.

The V call is TRBV10-3, the J call TRBJ1-1; D may be TRBD1 (6 bases). This CDR3 is built from 15 residues. The germline V gene encodes CDR1 ENHRY and CDR2 SYGVKD. Trimming removed 9 bases from V and 5 bases from J, with 22 bases in between. CDR3 residues: CAITPEQGGGTEAFF. CDR3 bases: TGTGCCATAACTCCCGAACAGGGAGGGGGGACTGAAGCTTTCTTT.

This rearrangement joins TRBV18 to TRBJ2-7, with TRBD1 identical over 7 bases. CDR1 is KGHSH and CDR2 is LQKENI in the germline V gene. J was trimmed by 2 bases and V by 3 bases; bases with no gene match: 4. CDR3 length: 14 residues. The CDR3 DNA is TGTGCCAGCTCACCGGGACAGATGACCTACGAGCAGTACTTC. This sequence encodes CASSPGQMTYEQYF.

The chain is built from TRBV11-2 and TRBJ2-7; tentative D call: TRBD2 (6 bases). The V gene's germline CDR1 is SGHAT and CDR2 FQNNGV. CDR3 size: 14 residues. Trimming left V 1 base short and J 3 bases short, with 10 bases between. The CDR3 region has the DNA TGTGCCAGCAGCTTAGGATACGGGAGCTACGAGCAGTACTTC. Its protein is CASSLGYGSYEQYF.

The V gene is TRBV27, the J gene TRBJ2-2; the match to TRBD1 covers 9 bases. Germline loops: CDR1 MNHEY, CDR2 SMNVEV (reference sequence). V lost 10 bases, J lost 3 bases, and 6 bases stayed unmatched. This CDR3 has 14 amino acids. The CDR3 spells CATNRDRDTGELFF. The CDR3 DNA sequence: TGTGCCACCAACCGGGACAGGGACACCGGGGAGCTGTTTTTT.